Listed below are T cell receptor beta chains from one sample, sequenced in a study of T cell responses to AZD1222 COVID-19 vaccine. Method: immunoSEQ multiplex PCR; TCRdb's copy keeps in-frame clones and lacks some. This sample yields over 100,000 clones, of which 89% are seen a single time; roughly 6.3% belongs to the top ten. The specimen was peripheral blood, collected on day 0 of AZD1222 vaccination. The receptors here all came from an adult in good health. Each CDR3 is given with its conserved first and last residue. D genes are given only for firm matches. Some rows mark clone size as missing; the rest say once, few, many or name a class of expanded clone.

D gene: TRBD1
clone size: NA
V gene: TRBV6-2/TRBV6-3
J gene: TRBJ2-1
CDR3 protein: CASSYRGDRTPSTFF

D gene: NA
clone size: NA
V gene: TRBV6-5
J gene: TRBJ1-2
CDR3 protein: CASSSPGVNYGYTF

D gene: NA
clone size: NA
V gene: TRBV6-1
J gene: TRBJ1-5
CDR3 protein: CASSEAPLTQHF

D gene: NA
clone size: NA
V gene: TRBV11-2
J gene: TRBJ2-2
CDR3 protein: CASSFGSGELFF

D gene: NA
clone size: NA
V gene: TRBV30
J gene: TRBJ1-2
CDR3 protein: CAWSADSPNGYTF

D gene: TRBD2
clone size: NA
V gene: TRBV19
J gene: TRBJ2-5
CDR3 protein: CASSIASTSGGYQETQYF

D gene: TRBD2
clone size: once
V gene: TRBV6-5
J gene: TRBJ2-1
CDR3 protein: CASTRLAGGSEQFF

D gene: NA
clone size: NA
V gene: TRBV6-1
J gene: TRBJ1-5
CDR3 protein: CASSEVRFGDQPQHF

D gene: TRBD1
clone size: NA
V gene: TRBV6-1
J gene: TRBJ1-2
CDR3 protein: CASSEQGASYGYTF

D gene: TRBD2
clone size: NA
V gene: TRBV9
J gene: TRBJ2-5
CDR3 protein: CASRGQGRGVRPQYF

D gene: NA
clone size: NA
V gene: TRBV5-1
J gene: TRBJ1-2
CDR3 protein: CASSSADGVPGTQF

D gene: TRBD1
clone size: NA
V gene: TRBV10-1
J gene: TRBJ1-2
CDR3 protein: CASSGGQGTYGYTF

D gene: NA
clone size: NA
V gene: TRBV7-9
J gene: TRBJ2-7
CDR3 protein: CASSGLFEQYF

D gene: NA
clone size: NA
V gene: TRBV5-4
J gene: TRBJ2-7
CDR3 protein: CASFRGGQATGEQYF

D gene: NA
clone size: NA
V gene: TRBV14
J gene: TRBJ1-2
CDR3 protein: CASSRTGLPPTPSNYGYTF

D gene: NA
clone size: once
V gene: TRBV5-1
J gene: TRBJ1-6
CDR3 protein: CASSPLEQGPGSPLHF

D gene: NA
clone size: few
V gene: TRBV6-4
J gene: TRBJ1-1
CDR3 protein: CASSDSPFDTEAFF

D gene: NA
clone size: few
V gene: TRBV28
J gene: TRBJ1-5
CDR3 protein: CASTYGARVFQPQHF

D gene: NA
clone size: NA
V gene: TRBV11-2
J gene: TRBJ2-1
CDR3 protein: CASSLGGVGLGGEQFF

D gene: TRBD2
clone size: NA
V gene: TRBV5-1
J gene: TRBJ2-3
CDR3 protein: CASSFPSGGTDTQYF

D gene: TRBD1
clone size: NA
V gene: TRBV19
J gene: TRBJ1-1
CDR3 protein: CASSPRQGGVNTEAFF

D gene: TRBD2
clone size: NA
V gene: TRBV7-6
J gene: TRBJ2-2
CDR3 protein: CASSLSGTSGVTGELFF

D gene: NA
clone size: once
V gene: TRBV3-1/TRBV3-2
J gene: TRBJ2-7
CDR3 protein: CASSQALHEQYF

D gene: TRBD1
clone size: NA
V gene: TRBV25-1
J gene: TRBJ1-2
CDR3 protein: CASSALDRTINYGYTF

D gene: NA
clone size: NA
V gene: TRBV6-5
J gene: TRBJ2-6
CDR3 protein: CASTPGSTGANVLTF

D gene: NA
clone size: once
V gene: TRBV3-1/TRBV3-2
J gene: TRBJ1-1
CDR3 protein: CASSQQSGNSIFF

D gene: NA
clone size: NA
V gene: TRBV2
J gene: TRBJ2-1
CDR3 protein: CASNNGEQFF

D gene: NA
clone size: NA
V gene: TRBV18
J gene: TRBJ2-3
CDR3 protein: CASSPPRGGQLGTQYF

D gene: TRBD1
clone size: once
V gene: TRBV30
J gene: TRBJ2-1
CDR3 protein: CAWKTGGRGLKQFF

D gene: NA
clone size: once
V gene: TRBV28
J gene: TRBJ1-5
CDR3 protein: CASSLSQSDQPQHF

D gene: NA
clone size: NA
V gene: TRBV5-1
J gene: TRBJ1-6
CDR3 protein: CASSPEGDGYNSPLHF

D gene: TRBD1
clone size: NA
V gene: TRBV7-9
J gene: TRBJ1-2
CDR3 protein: CASSPMDRGGGYTF

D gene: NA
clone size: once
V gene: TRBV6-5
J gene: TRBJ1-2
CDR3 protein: CASSSGGGVRGYTF